Below are 28 T cell receptor beta chains sequenced from a single sample in a study of blood T cell repertoires in COVID-19. Profiling relied on immunoSEQ multiplex PCR, and the TCRdb table lists in-frame clones only, not all of them. The sample gives around 80,000 clones, over 75% of which show up once; less than 15% is in the top ten. Sequencing was done on a sample of peripheral blood. These receptors originate from a man of 80 years or more with acute or convalescent COVID-19.

This clone has a single count. CDR3 loop: CASSLYSDTQYF. CDR3 nucleotides: TGCGCCAGCAGCTTGTATTCCGATACGCAGTATTTT. The V gene is TRBV5-1, the J gene TRBJ2-3; no reliable D call. This CDR3 comprises 12 residues. Germline CDR1 and CDR2: SGHRS and YFSETQ. With 1 base removed from V and 6 bases from J, the gap between germline ends came to 6 bases. Full variable domain (rest looked up from reference TRBV5-1 and TRBJ2-3): KAGVTQTPRYLIKTRGQQVTLSCSPISGHRSVSWYQQTPGQGLQFLFEYFSETQRNKGNFPGRFSGRQFSNSRSEMNVSTLELGDSALYLCASSLYSDTQYFGPGTRLTVL.

This clone appeared a single time. The chain employs TRBV11-2 and TRBJ2-1; a weak D match, TRBD2 (5 bases). Germline CDR1 reads SGHAT; CDR2 reads FQNNGV. The CDR3 totals 13 residues. V was clipped by 3 bases and J by 8 bases, with 11 bases between them. The CDR3 DNA reads TGTGCCAGCAGCTTGTTCCAGGACTATGAGCAGTTCTTC. Translation: CASSLFQDYEQFF. Based on the CDR3 plus reference TRBV11-2 and TRBJ2-1, the full variable domain is EAGVAQSPRYKIIEKRQSVAFWCNPISGHATLYWYQQILGQGPKLLIQFQNNGVVDDSQLPKDRFSAERLKGVDSTLKIQPAKLEDSAVYLCASSLFQDYEQFFGPGTRLTVL.

Only a few counts were recorded for this clone. The V and J genes are TRBV7-9 and TRBJ2-7; possible D gene TRBD2, 5 bases. Germline values: CDR1 SEHNR, CDR2 FQNEAQ (reference sequence). V lost 2 bases and J 6 bases, leaving 14 bases between the germline ends. This CDR3 contains 14 residues. In DNA, the CDR3 is TGTGCCAGCAGCTTACCGGCAGAGGCGGGCGAGCAGTACTTC. This translates into CASSLPAEAGEQYF.

The chain joins TRBV12-3 or TRBV12-4 to TRBJ2-5; possible D gene TRBD2, 7 bases. The germline V and J ends were trimmed by 3 bases and 5 bases, with 10 bases remaining between them. This CDR3 has 13 residues. The DNA of the CDR3 is TGTGCCAGCAGTTTGGGGAGGGGGGAGACCCAGTACTTC. It specifies CASSLGRGETQYF.

V is TRBV6-5 and J is TRBJ2-1; D remains ambiguous. Per the germline V gene, CDR1 is MNHEY and CDR2 is SVGAGI. The CDR3 is made up of 15 amino acids. V was pared by 2 bases and J by 7 bases, with 15 bases between. CDR3: CASSYRDSSTNEQFF. The CDR3 bases are TGTGCCAGCAGTTACAGAGATAGCTCGACTAATGAGCAGTTCTTC.

V gene TRBV3-1 (or the pseudogene TRBV3-2) combines with J gene TRBJ1-3; possibly TRBD1 for D (6 bases). Germline V CDR1 and CDR2: LGHDT, YNNKEL (reference sequence). Deletions cut 0 bases from V and 3 bases from J, with 15 bases between. The CDR3 is 17 amino acids. Here the CDR3 DNA reads TGTGCCAGCAGCCAAGATCCGCCAGGGACATTTGGAAACACCATATATTTT. As protein: CASSQDPPGTFGNTIYF.

This chain links TRBV2 with TRBJ1-2, with TRBD1 as a possible D gene (6 bases). Looked up from germline, CDR1 is SNHLY and CDR2 is FYNNEI. V was cut by 7 bases and J by 8 bases, with 20 bases left in between. This CDR3 spans 14 amino acids. The CDR3 DNA reads as TGTGCCAGCACCGAACGGGGGCCAGCGGGGGGCTACACCTTC. The encoded protein is CASTERGPAGGYTF.

V and J are TRBV5-1 and TRBJ2-2; TRBD1 aligns across 7 bases. Germline V CDR1 and CDR2: SGHRS, YFSETQ. Trimming took 2 bases from V and 1 from J; bases not matched to a gene: 2. The CDR3 sequence is 15 residues long. This CDR3 is CASSFYRGNTGELFF. The DNA for the CDR3 is TGCGCCAGCAGCTTTTACAGGGGGAACACCGGGGAGCTGTTTTTT.

The gene calls are TRBV4-1 and TRBJ2-1; D is perhaps TRBD2 (5 bases). The CDR3 loop spans 16 amino acids. The V end was cut by 2 bases, the J end by 7 bases, with 18 bases between. Germline CDR1 and CDR2: MGHRA and YSYEKL. CDR3 nucleotides: TGCGCCAGCAGCCAATCCATTATCCGAGGGCCAAATGAGCAGTTCTTC. It encodes CASSQSIIRGPNEQFF.

V and J are TRBV10-2 and TRBJ2-1, with TRBD2 identical over 8 bases. The V gene end was trimmed by 7 bases and the J gene end by 7 bases; junction bases not matched to a gene: 3. Germline-derived CDR1 and CDR2 are WSHSY and SAAADI. The CDR3 covers 12 residues. In nucleotides, the CDR3 is TGCGCCAGCAACGTAGCGGGGAATGAGCAGTTCTTC. Amino acid sequence: CASNVAGNEQFF.

V and J are TRBV11-3 and TRBJ2-2; D remains ambiguous. The CDR3 is 13 residues long. The germline V and J ends were trimmed by 1 base and 9 bases, with 9 bases remaining between them. Germline assignment: CDR1 SGHNT and CDR2 YENEEA. The CDR3 region is CASSLGSQRELFF. CDR3 DNA: TGTGCCAGCAGCTTAGGGTCCCAGAGGGAGCTGTTTTTT.

This chain uses TRBV5-5 with TRBJ1-1; D not certain. Trimming pared 3 bases from V and 6 bases from J, leaving 12 bases between. CDR1 is SGHKS, CDR2 YYEKEE, per germline (reference sequence). This CDR3 is built from 13 residues. The CDR3 region has the DNA TGTGCCAGCAGCTCACCAGGATCGGCTGAAGCTTTCTTT. It specifies CASSSPGSAEAFF.

The chain combines TRBV12-3 or TRBV12-4 with TRBJ1-2; 8 nucleotides align to TRBD1. This CDR3 contains 12 residues. V lost 5 bases and J lost 6; bases outside the gene matches: 2. Written as DNA, the CDR3 is TGTGCCAGCAGTATCAGGGGGCATGGCTACACCTTC. It codes for CASSIRGHGYTF.

This chain joins TRBV5-1 and TRBJ2-3; 11 positions agree with TRBD2. Germline V gene lookup returns CDR1 SGHRS and CDR2 YFSETQ. With V trimmed by 0 bases and J by 2 bases, 8 bases remained unmatched. This CDR3 comprises 18 residues. The CDR3 DNA reads TGCGCCAGCAGCTTGGTGCCTAGCGGGGGGACAAACACAGATACGCAGTATTTT. Translating gives CASSLVPSGGTNTDTQYF.

The chain couples TRBV2 to TRBJ1-3; D unresolved. The CDR3 contains 16 residues. Germline values: CDR1 SNHLY, CDR2 FYNNEI. Trimming left V 4 bases short and J 0 bases short, with 13 bases between. CDR3 region: CASSGRGPSSGNTIYF. CDR3 DNA sequence: TGTGCCAGCAGTGGGCGGGGTCCCAGCTCTGGAAACACCATATATTTT.

This chain uses TRBV6-5 with TRBJ1-5; unclear D gene. Trimming removed 10 bases from V and 5 bases from J, with 12 bases in between. Germline CDR1 reads MNHEY; CDR2 reads SVGAGI. The CDR3 spans 12 residues. The CDR3, as DNA: TGTGCCACCTCCACGGTCTATCAGCCCCAGCATTTT. Translated: CATSTVYQPQHF.

The chain couples TRBV3-1 (or the pseudogene TRBV3-2) to TRBJ2-2; 10 bases are shared with TRBD2. The junction had 0 bases not matched to a gene; V was cut back by 2 bases and J by 0 bases. The CDR3 contains 16 residues. CDR1 is LGHDT, CDR2 YNNKEL, per germline (reference sequence). The CDR3 reads CASSQTSGANTGELFF. Written as DNA, the CDR3 is TGTGCCAGCAGCCAAACTAGCGGGGCGAACACCGGGGAGCTGTTTTTT.

In its sample, this clone was seen once. The chain joins TRBV7-2 to TRBJ1-6, with 9 nucleotides matching TRBD1. The germline CDR1 and CDR2 sequences are SGHTA and FQGNSA. V trimming: 4 bases; J trimming: 3 bases; junction bases outside the gene matches: 4. CDR3 length: 16 amino acids. This CDR3 is CASSSGQGFYNSPLHF. CDR3 DNA: TGTGCCAGCAGCTCTGGACAGGGGTTCTATAATTCACCCCTCCACTTT.

The chain uses TRBV10-3 and TRBJ2-1, with 7 bases lining up with TRBD2. The CDR3 extends over 15 amino acids. Germline CDR1 is ENHRY and CDR2 is SYGVKD. The junction had 6 bases not matched to a gene; V was cut back by 2 bases and J by 5 bases. Here the CDR3 reads CAISETGLEDNEQFF. The CDR3 DNA reads as TGTGCCATCAGTGAGACAGGACTAGAGGACAATGAGCAGTTCTTC.

This sequence joins TRBV3-1 (or the pseudogene TRBV3-2) and TRBJ1-2; TRBD1 aligns across 7 bases. The CDR3 loop spans 19 amino acids. Germline V lookup: CDR1 LGHDT, CDR2 YNNKEL (reference sequence). The trim removed 2 bases at V and 3 bases at J, leaving 18 bases unmatched. The CDR3 sequence is CASSQILLSRGRPHYGYTF. As DNA, the CDR3 is TGTGCCAGCAGCCAAATCTTATTGAGTAGGGGGCGCCCCCACTATGGCTACACCTTC.

This chain joins TRBV24-1 and TRBJ1-3; D ambiguous. V lost 7 bases and J lost 0, with 15 bases in between. This CDR3 spans 16 amino acids. Looked up from germline, CDR1 is KGHDR and CDR2 is SFDVKD. CDR3 in amino acids: CATRTQQPSSGNTIYF. Written as DNA, the CDR3 is TGTGCCACCAGGACACAGCAGCCAAGCTCTGGAAACACCATATATTTT.

This chain uses TRBV2 with TRBJ2-3; tentatively, D is TRBD2 (5 bases). The CDR3 length is 13 residues. V lost 4 bases, J lost 5 bases, and 10 bases lay in between. The germline CDR1 and CDR2 sequences are SNHLY and FYNNEI. The CDR3 nucleotides are TGTGCCAGCAGTGCCAGTCGGGAAGATACGCAGTATTTT. It codes for CASSASREDTQYF.

This chain connects TRBV30 to TRBJ1-5, with 7 bases matching TRBD1. This CDR3 comprises 15 residues. Germline V gene lookup returns CDR1 GTSNPN and CDR2 SVGIG (reference sequence). After removal of 1 base from V and 6 bases from J, the junction contained 9 bases not matched to a gene. In DNA, the CDR3 is TGTGCCTGGAGTGGAAAGGGGGCGGTTGCTCAGCCCCAGCATTTT. Protein sequence: CAWSGKGAVAQPQHF.

This clone was recorded only once. The V gene is TRBV3-1 (or the pseudogene TRBV3-2), the J gene TRBJ1-2; D gene ambiguous. The ends were cut back, 0 bases at V and 7 bases at J, with 15 bases in the middle. The CDR3 totals 15 residues. Germline CDR1 and CDR2: LGHDT and YNNKEL (reference sequence). The CDR3 nucleotides are TGTGCCAGCAGCCAAGATCACGGGATTACCGCTGGCTACACCTTC. Translation gives CASSQDHGITAGYTF.

This chain connects TRBV29-1 to TRBJ2-7; the match to TRBD2 covers 9 bases. CDR3 length: 15 residues. Germline trimming cut 6 bases from V and 0 bases from J; bases unmatched to any gene: 9. CDR1 SQVTM and CDR2 ANQGSEA come from the germline V gene. The CDR3 DNA reads TGCAGCGTGGTGGTAGCGGGGGACCTCTCCTACGAGCAGTACTTC. As protein: CSVVVAGDLSYEQYF.

The CDR3 coding sequence is TGTGCCATCAGTGTTAGGGAGCTTGGGACTGAAGCTTTCTTT. It yields the protein CAISVRELGTEAFF. The rearrangement joins TRBV10-3 to TRBJ1-1; no clear D. This CDR3 region has 14 residues. V lost 4 bases and J lost 5, with 14 bases in between. Germline V lookup: CDR1 ENHRY, CDR2 SYGVKD.

This clone came up once. The rearrangement uses TRBV5-1 and TRBJ2-3; 7 bases fit TRBD1. CDR1 and CDR2 (germline): SGHRS, YFSETQ. This CDR3 comprises 15 residues. After removal of 5 bases from V and 0 bases from J, the junction contained 6 bases not matched to a gene. CDR3 nucleotide sequence: TGCGCCAGCAGGGCTACGGGACAGAGCACAGATACGCAGTATTTT. It yields the protein CASRATGQSTDTQYF.

The CDR3 DNA reads as TGCGCCAGCAGCACCGGGACATGGAACACTGAAGCTTTCTTT. This sequence encodes CASSTGTWNTEAFF. The chain is built from TRBV5-1 and TRBJ1-1; tentatively, D is TRBD1 (6 bases). The CDR3 extends over 14 amino acids. CDR1 SGHRS and CDR2 YFSETQ come from the germline V gene. Trimming stripped 4 bases from V and 1 base from J, with 11 bases between.